This is a list of T cell receptor beta chains from one sample in a study of shared clonotypes between healthy human individuals. Sequencing was performed with immunoSEQ multiplex PCR; in TCRdb, only in-frame clones are kept and a portion is missing. Here the sample spans roughly 2.4 million clones, approximately 94% being singletons. Sequencing was carried out using naive CD4+ T cells sorted from blood. The receptors here all came from a man younger than 35 in good health. CDR3s include the opening cysteine and the closing phenylalanine or tryptophan. Clone size is shown for a subset of rows, as once, few, many or a class of expanded clone.

abundance | v_gene | CDR3aa
once | TRBV7-2 | CASSLLGKQETQYF
. | TRBV10-2 | CASSWDTGELFF
. | TRBV2 | CASSRGQGPNSPLHF
. | TRBV19 | CASSTTGLAGGTIEQFF
. | TRBV4-3 | CASSQDLGRVAYNEQFF
. | TRBV6-5 | CASSYSPSGPYEQYF
. | TRBV2 | CASRRGGQGLYEQYF
. | TRBV6-5 | CASSPLTAGSEKLFF
. | TRBV6-1 | CASSGGGSTGYGYTF
. | TRBV5-1 | CASSLRGGADTQYF
. | TRBV6-6 | CASTMTRSNTGELFF
. | TRBV4-1 | CASSHQGPPYEQYF